The rows below give T cell receptor beta chains drawn from one sample of a study of T cell responses to AZD1222 COVID-19 vaccine. This table comes from immunoSEQ multiplex PCR, and its TCRdb copy is limited to in-frame clones, with some not included. The table shows under 200,000 clones, with roughly 93% occurring only once. The starting material was peripheral blood, obtained on day 0 of AZD1222 vaccination. These receptors originate from an adult in good health. Both conserved end residues are part of each CDR3. D genes are given only for firm matches. Clone sizes are given selectively: once, few, many, or a class where the clone is expanded.

TRBJ1-2	TRBV29-1	NA	NA	CSVEGSHGYTF	TGCAGCGTTGAGGGCAGTCATGGCTACACCTTC
TRBJ2-2	TRBV7-3	NA	NA	CASSYTGVTGELFF	TGTGCCAGCAGCTACACAGGAGTCACCGGGGAGCTGTTTTTT
TRBJ1-6	TRBV27	NA	NA	CASRYRESSSPLHF	TGTGCCAGCAGGTACAGGGAGTCAAGTTCACCCCTCCACTTT
TRBJ2-2	TRBV19	NA	NA	CASSIRGNTGELFF	TGTGCCAGTAGTATCAGGGGGAACACCGGGGAGCTGTTTTTT
TRBJ2-4	TRBV5-1	NA	TRBD2	CASSSRTSGGPGAKNIQYF	TGCGCCAGCAGCTCAAGGACTAGCGGGGGACCGGGGGCCAAAAACATTCAGTACTTC
TRBJ2-3	TRBV5-1	NA	TRBD2	CASTSPGGALADRTDTQYF	TGCGCCAGCACCTCTCCGGGAGGGGCCCTAGCAGACCGCACAGATACGCAGTATTTT
TRBJ1-5	TRBV7-9	NA	NA	CASSFSIQPQHF	TGTGCCAGCAGCTTTTCAATTCAGCCCCAGCATTTT
TRBJ2-7	TRBV5-5	once	NA	CASSFSPHEQYF	TGTGCCAGCAGCTTCTCCCCACACGAGCAGTACTTC
TRBJ2-2	TRBV2	NA	TRBD2	CASSEFRLAGGPGTGELFF	TGTGCCAGCAGTGAATTTCGGCTAGCGGGAGGGCCGGGCACCGGGGAGCTGTTTTTT
TRBJ2-5	TRBV7-9	once	TRBD1	CASSSGTGGEETQYF	TGTGCCAGCAGCTCCGGGACAGGGGGCGAAGAGACCCAGTACTTC
TRBJ2-5	TRBV3-1/TRBV3-2	NA	TRBD2	CASSQDPSGAGRTQYF	TGTGCCAGCAGCCAAGATCCGAGCGGGGCGGGCCGGACCCAGTACTTC
TRBJ2-7	TRBV6-5	NA	NA	CASSPHISSYEQYF	TGTGCCAGCAGTCCGCACATAAGCTCCTACGAGCAGTACTTC
TRBJ1-5	TRBV9	few	NA	CASSVEEGNQPQHF	TGTGCCAGCAGCGTAGAAGAGGGAAATCAGCCCCAGCATTTT
TRBJ2-2	TRBV5-1	NA	TRBD1	CASSPAGGGELFF	TGCGCCAGCAGCCCGGCAGGGGGCGGGGAGCTGTTTTTT
TRBJ1-1	TRBV2	NA	NA	CASSEALRQGEAFF	TGTGCCAGCAGTGAAGCGCTTCGTCAGGGAGAAGCTTTCTTT